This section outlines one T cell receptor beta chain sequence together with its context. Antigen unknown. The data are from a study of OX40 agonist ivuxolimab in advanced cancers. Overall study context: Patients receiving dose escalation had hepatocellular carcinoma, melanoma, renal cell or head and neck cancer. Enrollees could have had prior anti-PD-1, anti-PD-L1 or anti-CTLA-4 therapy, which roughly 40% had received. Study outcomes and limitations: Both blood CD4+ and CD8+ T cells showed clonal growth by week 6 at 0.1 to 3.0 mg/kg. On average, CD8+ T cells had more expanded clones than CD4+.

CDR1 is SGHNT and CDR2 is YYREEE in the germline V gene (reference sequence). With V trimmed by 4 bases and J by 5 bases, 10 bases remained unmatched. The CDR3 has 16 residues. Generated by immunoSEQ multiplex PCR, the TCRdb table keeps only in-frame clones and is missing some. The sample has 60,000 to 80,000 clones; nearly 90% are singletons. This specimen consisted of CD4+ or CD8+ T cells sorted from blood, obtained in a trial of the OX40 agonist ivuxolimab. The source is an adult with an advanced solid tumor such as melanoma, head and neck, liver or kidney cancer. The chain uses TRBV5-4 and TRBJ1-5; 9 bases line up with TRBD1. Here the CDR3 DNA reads TGTGCCAGCAGCGAAATGGGACAGGGAATCGATCAGCCCCAGCATTTT. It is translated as CASSEMGQGIDQPQHF.